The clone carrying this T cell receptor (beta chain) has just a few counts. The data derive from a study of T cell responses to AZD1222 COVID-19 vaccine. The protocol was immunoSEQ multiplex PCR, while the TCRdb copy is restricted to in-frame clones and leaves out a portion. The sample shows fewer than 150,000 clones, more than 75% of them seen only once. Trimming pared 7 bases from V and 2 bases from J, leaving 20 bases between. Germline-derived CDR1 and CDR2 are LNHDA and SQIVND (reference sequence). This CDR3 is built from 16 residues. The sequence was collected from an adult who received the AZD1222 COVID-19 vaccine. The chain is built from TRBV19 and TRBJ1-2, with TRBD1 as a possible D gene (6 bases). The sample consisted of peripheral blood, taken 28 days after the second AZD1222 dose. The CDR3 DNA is TGTGCCAGTACAACGACAGAGGGACATCGAAACTATGGCTACACCTTC. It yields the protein CASTTTEGHRNYGYTF.